The 9 T cell receptor beta chains listed next were all sequenced from one sample in a study of molecular identifiers for immune sequencing clone quantification. TCRdb re-called the PCR reads through MiXCR, storing one row per CDR3 protein. The top ten hold about 0.78% of the sample, which has some 580,000 distinct CDR3 sequences, roughly 25% seen once. Sequenced material: naive CD8+ T cells from blood, with Jurkat cell RNA spiked in. Sample subset: FACS-sorted CD8+CD4-CCR7+CD45RA+ naive T cells. The receptors shown here come from a human donor in good health. Some libraries in this study had Jurkat cell RNA spiked in.

This clonotype was seen a handful of times. The chain couples TRBV6-2 or TRBV6-3 to TRBJ1-1; TRBD1 matches at 9 bases. Germline CDR1 MNHEY, CDR2 SVGEGT. The CDR3 length is 16 residues. The V gene end was trimmed by 5 bases and the J gene end by 6 bases; junction bases not matched to a gene: 13. DNA of the CDR3: TGTGCCAGCAGTGCCAGGTTGGGACAGGGCTTCCCTGAAGCTTTCTTT. Translation: CASSARLGQGFPEAFF.

The rearrangement links TRBV7-9 to TRBJ1-2, with D unresolved. Trimming stripped 5 bases from V and 0 bases from J, with 7 bases between. Germline CDR1 reads SEHNR; CDR2 reads FQNEAQ (reference sequence). The CDR3 is made up of 13 amino acids. CDR3 sequence reads: CASSPGSNYGYTF. The CDR3, as DNA: TGTGCCAGCAGCCCAGGCTCTAACTATGGCTACACCTTC.

This clonotype was observed a handful of times. The chain recombines TRBV5-6 with TRBJ2-7, with TRBD2 as a possible D gene (7 bases). Per the germline V gene, CDR1 is SGHDT and CDR2 is YYEEEE. CDR3 length equals 16 residues. V was trimmed by 1 base and J by 5 bases, leaving 19 bases between them. DNA for the CDR3: TGTGCCAGCAGCTTGAGCATCGTAAGGGGGAGGGACGAGCAGTACTTC. Translated, it gives CASSLSIVRGRDEQYF. Full variable domain (outside the CDR3, taken from reference TRBV5-6 and TRBJ2-7): DAGVTQSPTHLIKTRGQQVTLRCSPKSGHDTVSWYQQALGQGPQFIFQYYEEEERQRGNFPDRFSGHQFPNYSSELNVNALLLGDSALYLCASSLSIVRGRDEQYFGPGTRLTVT.

In its sample, this clonotype was seen many times. The gene calls are TRBV28 and TRBJ2-5, with D tentatively TRBD2 (5 bases). Trimming took 2 bases from V and 6 from J, leaving 10 bases between them. The CDR3 is 13 residues long. CDR1 MDHEN and CDR2 SYDVKM come from the germline V gene. As DNA, the CDR3 is TGTGCCAGCAGTTTAAGGACTCTGAAGACCCAGTACTTC. It specifies CASSLRTLKTQYF.

This clonotype was picked up one time. The junction does not match germline at one end; this may be a read error. The rearrangement uses TRBV5-1 and TRBJ1-5; maybe TRBD1 (5 bases). Per germline, CDR1 SGHRS and CDR2 YFSETQ. The CDR3 is made up of 15 amino acids. This CDR3 reads CAISLGGGSNQPQHF. Here the CDR3 DNA reads TGCGCCATCAGCTTGGGGGGGGGTAGCAATCAGCCCCAGCATTTT.

This clonotype showed up many times. The DNA for the CDR3 is TGTGCCAGCAGCTCCACCGGGACAGGGTCTAGATCACCCCTCCACTTT. Protein sequence: CASSSTGTGSRSPLHF. The chain combines TRBV7-8 with TRBJ1-6, with 9 bases lining up with TRBD1. Germline CDR1 reads SGHVS; CDR2 reads FQNEAQ. The length of the CDR3 is 16 residues. Germline trimming cut 4 bases from V and 10 bases from J; bases unmatched to any gene: 11.

This sequence joins TRBV4-3 and TRBJ2-7; 8 bases map to TRBD2. The J segment lost 4 bases and the V segment lost 1 base, leaving 9 bases of the junction unmatched. The germline V gene encodes CDR1 LGHNA and CDR2 YSLEER. CDR3 length: 16 amino acids. CDR3 residues: CASSQGYFSGIYEQYF. CDR3 bases: TGCGCCAGCAGCCAAGGTTACTTTAGCGGGATTTACGAGCAGTACTTC.

Comments on this clonotype: Being one base from a much bigger clone, this may be a read error. This rearrangement joins TRBV4-1 to TRBJ2-6, with 9 bases identical to TRBD2. The CDR3 totals 18 residues. Germline CDR1 reads MGHRA; CDR2 reads YSYEKL. CDR3 in DNA: TGCGCCAGCGGCCAAGCGGGGGGCCCTTCGAGGGGGGCCAACGTCCTGACTTTC. Protein sequence: CASGQAGGPSRGANVLTF.

The sample holds a few counts of this clonotype. The rearrangement joins TRBV2 to TRBJ2-5, with D tentatively TRBD1 (6 bases). Trimming stripped 3 bases from V and 4 bases from J, with 15 bases between. The CDR3 loop spans 15 amino acids. The germline CDR1 and CDR2 sequences are SNHLY and FYNNEI. This CDR3 reads CASSDATGLGETQYF. The CDR3 DNA sequence: TGTGCCAGCAGTGATGCGACAGGATTAGGAGAGACCCAGTACTTC.